This paragraph reports one TCR beta chain. The data were taken from a study of technical replicates of blood from a few donors. Using immunoSEQ multiplex PCR, the repertoire was profiled, and TCRdb retains in-frame clones only, with some absent. The sample has more than 75,000 clones; over 90% are singletons. Trimming removed 4 bases from V and 13 bases from J; junction bases left unmatched: 9. Germline CDR1 is MNHNS and CDR2 is SASEGT. This CDR3 contains 15 residues. The chain carries TRBV6-1 and TRBJ2-2; 13 nucleotides match TRBD2. The TCR was taken from a human donor in good health. Material for sequencing was T cells isolated from PBMCs. CDR3 bases: TGTGCCAGCAGTGGACGAGGGACTAGCGGGATATTGCTGTTTTTT. Protein product: CASSGRGTSGILLFF.